One TCR beta chain is described in this entry. In its sample, this clone was seen once. No cognate antigen has been identified for it. No base-level quality is on record; no much larger clone is a single base apart. In the same sample, other DNA sequences code for this CDR3. For CDR1 and CDR2, the germline V gene (reference sequence) lists LGHDT and YNNKEL. V sheds 2 bases and J sheds 3 bases, leaving 4 bases between their ends. From the cysteine up to the phenylalanine, the CDR3 has a length of 12 residues. The retained sequence is limited to the CDR3, 36 bases, with the frame set at the first base. TCRbeta CDR3 regions were amplified from genomic DNA using the immunoSEQ Assay, a bias-controlled multiplex PCR. From the authors' description of their analysis: Within the assay, amplification of reference gene primers was used to estimate how many nucleated cells each sample contained. Sequence reads were collapsed and filtered to measure the absolute abundance of every unique TCRbeta CDR3 rearrangement. For each sample, productive Simpson clonality was calculated as the square root of Simpson's diversity index across productive rearrangements. The table comes from immuneACCESS by way of TCRdb, which keeps in-frame sequences with V and J called. Part of the clones is missing from these tables; in studies checked, under half for an unresolved V gene and the rest for unknown reasons. That table gives V, J and clone size, and the DNA gave D and trimming. Across this sample there are about 150,000 clones, with 83% seen only once. The ten largest clones add up to 9.5% to 13% of the sample.

This specimen comes from a study of blood T cell repertoires in COVID-19 (TCRdb year 2020). Broadly, across the study: The collaborator samples originated in the United States, Italy and Spain and spanned the acute and convalescent phases of COVID-19. The material from the prospective study consisted of cDNA or gDNA derived from T cells, B-cell-depleted T cells, or PBMCs. Sample metadata almost always included a de-identified subject ID, COVID-19 status, age in years and sex. HLA class I and class II types, where available, came from metadata supplied by the sample provider rather than from assay-based typing. The repertoires were released in a freely available public database meant as a resource for research on the immune response to SARS-CoV-2. Deeply sampled blood TCRbeta repertoires from subjects exposed to, actively infected with, or recovered from COVID-19 were included in the dataset. The samples were drawn from two sources: the first 160 participants of the ongoing ImmuneRACE study, and 1,000 to 1,500 subjects contributed by 6 global collaborators.

General study outcomes and caveats: The quantity of clinical and demographic metadata differed by source and by participant and was supplied without curation.

One collaborating source in Seattle enrolled patients while the patients were actively infected and followed the patients over time throughout the course of disease. Collaborating institutions collected whole blood in K2EDTA tubes following their own protocols. For TCRbeta analysis, collaborators shipped samples as frozen whole blood, isolated PBMCs, or DNA extracted from either of those sample types. This TCR came from an older woman with COVID-19, enrolled during active disease. The V gene is TRBV3-1 (or the pseudogene TRBV3-2) and the J gene is TRBJ1-1; a confident D gene designation cannot be given. Sequenced sample: peripheral blood. This receptor carries the CDR3 CASSQSYTEAFF. DNA sequence: TGTGCCAGCAGCCAATCTTACACTGAAGCTTTCTTT.